The 23 T cell receptor beta chains listed next were all sequenced from one sample in a study of T cell responses to AZD1222 COVID-19 vaccine. Sequencing was performed with immunoSEQ multiplex PCR; in TCRdb, only in-frame clones are kept and a portion is missing. The data contain about 200,000 clones, about 93% of them singletons. The sample here was peripheral blood, taken 28 days after the second AZD1222 dose. All receptors come from an adult who received the AZD1222 COVID-19 vaccine.

This chain joins TRBV18 and TRBJ2-3, with no clear D. CDR3 length: 13 residues. Germline V lookup: CDR1 KGHSH, CDR2 LQKENI. V was shortened by 3 bases and J by 0 bases, with 4 bases between the two germline ends. CDR3 in amino acids: CASSPLSTDTQYF. The CDR3 coding sequence is TGTGCCAGCTCACCCCTGAGCACAGATACGCAGTATTTT.

This chain links TRBV5-1 with TRBJ1-1, with 8 bases matching TRBD1. Germline V gene sequence: CDR1 SGHRS, CDR2 YFSETQ. The length of the CDR3 is 14 residues. Trimming removed 7 bases from V and 5 bases from J; junction bases left unmatched: 10. The CDR3 DNA follows: TGCGCCAGCGGCACGCAGGGGGCGCGAACTGAAGCTTTCTTT. Amino acid sequence: CASGTQGARTEAFF.

This rearrangement joins TRBV9 to TRBJ2-2, with D possibly being TRBD1 (5 bases). Trimming stripped 0 bases from V and 5 bases from J, with 11 bases between. In germline, CDR1 is SGDLS, CDR2 YYNGEE. The CDR3 spans 15 residues. CDR3 residues: CASSVAQGGTGELFF. In DNA form, the CDR3 reads TGTGCCAGCAGCGTAGCTCAGGGCGGAACCGGGGAGCTGTTTTTT.

V is TRBV12-2 and J is TRBJ2-1; the D segment call TRBD2 is taken from the table without a DNA check. TRBV12-2 is a listed pseudogene. The CDR3 loop spans 18 amino acids. The CDR3 bases are TGTGCAAGTCGCTTACCCCCTCCCGGGGGGAACTCCTACAATGAGCAGTTCTTC. Translating it yields CASRLPPPGGNSYNEQFF.

Of note for this clone: Other nucleotide sequences in the sample specify the same CDR3. The chain carries TRBV19 and TRBJ1-1, with D tentatively TRBD1 (5 bases). V gave up 3 bases and J gave up 1 base, with 6 bases separating them. The CDR3 spans 13 residues. Per germline, CDR1 LNHDA and CDR2 SQIVND (reference sequence). In nucleotides, the CDR3 is TGTGCCAGTAGTATTGGGGCGAACACTGAAGCTTTCTTT. Translated, it gives CASSIGANTEAFF.

The rearrangement joins TRBV7-8 to TRBJ1-5, with a possible D match to TRBD1 (6 bases). The CDR3 loop spans 13 amino acids. V was pared by 3 bases and J by 4 bases, with 7 bases between. Germline V gene lookup returns CDR1 SGHVS and CDR2 FQNEAQ. The CDR3 is CASSLTGNQPQHF. In DNA, the CDR3 is TGTGCCAGCAGCTTGACAGGTAATCAGCCCCAGCATTTT.

The chain recombines TRBV6-2 or TRBV6-3 with TRBJ1-5, with 7 bases aligning to TRBD1. This CDR3 comprises 13 residues. Trimming took 5 bases from V and 4 from J; bases not matched to a gene: 2. Per the germline V gene, CDR1 is MNHEY and CDR2 is SVGEGT. The CDR3 DNA sequence: TGTGCCAGCAGTCAACAGGGGAATCAGCCCCAGCATTTT. It is translated as CASSQQGNQPQHF.

This rearrangement joins TRBV5-6 to TRBJ1-5; 7 nucleotides match TRBD1. The CDR3 covers 15 residues. The V gene end was trimmed by 4 bases and the J gene end by 7 bases; junction bases not matched to a gene: 11. Germline values: CDR1 SGHDT, CDR2 YYEEEE. CDR3: CASSRLDRAGQPQHF. CDR3 nucleotide sequence: TGTGCCAGCAGCCGTCTTGACAGGGCGGGGCAGCCCCAGCATTTT.

The chain has TRBV7-9 and TRBJ1-5; no clear D gene. V lost 4 bases and J lost 0, with 4 bases in between. This CDR3 is built from 13 residues. Germline CDR1 and CDR2: SEHNR and FQNEAQ (reference sequence). The CDR3 here is CASSYSSNQPQHF. As DNA, the CDR3 is TGTGCCAGCAGCTATTCTAGCAATCAGCCCCAGCATTTT.

This clone was seen a handful of times. V gene TRBV7-2 combines with J gene TRBJ1-4; possibly TRBD1 for D (5 bases). Per germline, CDR1 SGHTA and CDR2 FQGNSA. V was cut by 2 bases and J by 5 bases, with 15 bases left in between. The length of the CDR3 is 16 residues. The CDR3, as DNA: TGTGCCAGCAGCTTATTCAGGGCTAAAGGGAATGAAAAACTGTTTTTT. Protein: CASSLFRAKGNEKLFF.

The CDR3 DNA follows: TGTGCCAGCAGTCTCACCTACAATGAGCAGTTCTTC. As protein: CASSLTYNEQFF. The V call is TRBV27, the J call TRBJ2-1; D is ambiguous. Germline CDR1 is MNHEY and CDR2 is SMNVEV (reference sequence). The V end was cut by 5 bases, the J end by 2 bases, with 4 bases between. CDR3 length: 12 residues.

This chain's CDR3 is CATSRGGDDTQYF. For the CDR3, the DNA is TGCGCCACCAGCCGGGGCGGGGATGATACGCAGTATTTT. The chain carries TRBV10-1 and TRBJ2-3, with TRBD2 as a possible D gene (6 bases). CDR1 is WNHNN and CDR2 is SYGVQD in the germline V gene (reference sequence). Trimming left V 10 bases short and J 6 bases short, with 17 bases between. CDR3 length equals 13 residues.

The chain combines TRBV11-2 with TRBJ1-3; 8 positions match TRBD1. The junction had 10 bases not matched to a gene; V was cut back by 1 base and J by 5 bases. This CDR3 has 17 amino acids. Per the germline V gene, CDR1 is SGHAT and CDR2 is FQNNGV. The CDR3 is CASSLVSGQDPRNTIYF. CDR3 nucleotides: TGTGCCAGCAGCTTAGTTTCGGGACAGGACCCCCGAAACACCATATATTTT.

V is TRBV19 and J is TRBJ1-2; 8 positions agree with TRBD1. Germline trimming cut 7 bases from V and 0 bases from J; bases unmatched to any gene: 4. Germline-derived CDR1 and CDR2 are LNHDA and SQIVND (reference sequence). There are 14 residues in the CDR3. CDR3 region: CASMDRAANYGYTF. In DNA form, the CDR3 reads TGTGCCAGTATGGACAGGGCGGCTAACTATGGCTACACCTTC.

The gene calls are TRBV19 and TRBJ1-3; D possibly corresponds to TRBD1 (5 bases). Germline assignment: CDR1 LNHDA and CDR2 SQIVND (reference sequence). Trimming removed 4 bases from V and 4 bases from J, with 5 bases in between. The CDR3 extends over 12 amino acids. CDR3: CASSKGGNTIYF. CDR3 nucleotide sequence: TGTGCCAGTAGTAAGGGGGGAAACACCATATATTTT.

This chain connects TRBV7-9 to TRBJ2-5; 9 bases map to TRBD2. Trimming took 4 bases from V and 9 from J; bases not matched to a gene: 9. The CDR3 covers 14 residues. CDR1 and CDR2 from the germline V gene are SEHNR and FQNEAQ (reference sequence). The CDR3 region is CASSYRSGGAAQYF. The CDR3 nucleotides read TGTGCCAGCAGCTACCGTAGCGGGGGCGCGGCCCAGTACTTC.

The DNA of the CDR3 is TGCGCCAGCAGCTTGATGGCCCCCCCAACTAATGAAAAACTGTTTTTT. It specifies CASSLMAPPTNEKLFF. This chain connects TRBV5-1 to TRBJ1-4; D gene ambiguous. This CDR3 has 16 residues. Trimming removed 1 base from V and 0 bases from J, with 10 bases in between. The V gene's germline CDR1 is SGHRS and CDR2 YFSETQ.

The chain joins TRBV11-3 to TRBJ2-6, with D maybe TRBD2 (6 bases). Trimming stripped 5 bases from V and 1 base from J, with 9 bases between. The CDR3 consists of 15 residues. The V gene's germline CDR1 is SGHNT and CDR2 YENEEA. CDR3 sequence: CASSPGGSGANVLTF. DNA of the CDR3: TGTGCCAGCAGCCCCGGAGGGTCTGGGGCCAACGTCCTGACTTTC.

The V gene is TRBV6-2 or TRBV6-3, the J gene TRBJ2-1, with 9 bases fitting TRBD2. This CDR3 has 15 residues. The germline V gene encodes CDR1 MNHEY and CDR2 SVGEGT. J gave up 4 bases and V 5 bases, and 6 bases lay outside the gene matches. The chain's CDR3 is CASSLELAGYNEQFF. CDR3 DNA sequence: TGTGCCAGCAGTCTCGAGCTAGCGGGGTACAATGAGCAGTTCTTC.

V and J are TRBV2 and TRBJ1-2; D call uncertain. Germline CDR1 reads SNHLY; CDR2 reads FYNNEI. Trimming took 8 bases from V and 3 from J, leaving 10 bases between them. This CDR3 region has 12 residues. The CDR3 region is CASPRSYYGYTF. The DNA for the CDR3 is TGTGCCAGCCCCAGATCGTACTATGGCTACACCTTC.

The chain joins TRBV7-8 to TRBJ1-3, with D perhaps TRBD1 (5 bases). Trimming cost V 2 bases and J 3 bases, with 8 bases left between them. The germline gives CDR1 SGHVS, CDR2 FQNEAQ. The CDR3 length is 14 residues. The CDR3 is CASSLRTGGNTIYF. For the CDR3, the DNA is TGTGCCAGCAGCTTACGTACAGGTGGAAACACCATATATTTT.

This chain uses TRBV4-1 with TRBJ2-7; D may correspond to TRBD1 or TRBD2 (7 bases each). There are 15 residues in the CDR3. Germline V lookup: CDR1 MGHRA, CDR2 YSYEKL. The V end lost 4 bases, the J end lost 3 bases, and 16 bases lay between the germline ends. CDR3 sequence: CASSPRGQRGYEQYF. The CDR3 DNA sequence: TGCGCCAGCAGCCCAAGGGGGCAGCGGGGCTACGAGCAGTACTTC.

This clone was seen only once. V usage is TRBV27 and J usage is TRBJ2-1, with D possibly matching TRBD1 (6 bases). Germline V gene data show CDR1 as MNHEY and CDR2 as SMNVEV (reference sequence). Trimming stripped 6 bases from V and 0 bases from J, with 12 bases between. The CDR3 has 15 residues. As DNA, the CDR3 is TGTGCCAGCAGCCTGAGGGGGAGCTCCTACAATGAGCAGTTCTTC. It translates to CASSLRGSSYNEQFF.